This T cell receptor beta chain appears in the sequencing data of a study of cytomegalovirus exposure and HLA in healthy donors. PCR employed 60 Vbeta and 13 Jbeta primers. Assay: immunoSEQ multiplex PCR; the TCRdb copy retains only in-frame clones and omits some. The sample carries approximately 170,000 clones, roughly 81% recorded once. J lost 6 bases, V lost 0 bases, and 4 bases had no gene match. In germline, CDR1 is SGHNT, CDR2 YYREEE (reference sequence). The length of the CDR3 is 15 residues. This TCR derives from a man aged 25 to 45 in good health and CMV-seropositive. The chain employs TRBV5-4 and TRBJ2-1; TRBD2 agrees at 9 bases. Sequencing was carried out using PBMCs. CDR3 coding DNA: TGTGCCAGCAGCTTGGATAGCGGGAGTTTCAATGAGCAGTTCTTC. Translating it yields CASSLDSGSFNEQFF.